This entry lists 3 T cell receptor beta chains sequenced from one sample in a study of post-analysis software for immune sequencing data. Study-wide points: In patients, about five TRBV segments were more frequent than in controls, with TRBV5-6, TRBV5-1 and TRBV20-1 among them.

Prepared TCR beta cDNA libraries contained unique molecular identifiers. From the PCR reads, TCRdb called clonotypes with MiXCR, one entry per CDR3 protein. The repertoire holds about 460,000 distinct CDR3 sequences, with 45% as singletons. Antigens for these TCRs are unknown. Sequencing used blood. Every receptor here comes from a girl aged 5 to 17 with multiple sclerosis.

The chain couples TRBV28 to TRBJ1-3; no definite D call. This CDR3 is 12 amino acids long. The V gene lost 3 bases and the J gene lost 4 bases, with 4 bases spanning the gap. CDR1 is MDHEN and CDR2 is SYDVKM in the germline V gene. The CDR3 sequence is CASSFGGNTIYF. The CDR3 DNA sequence: TGTGCCAGCAGTTTTGGGGGAAACACCATATATTTT.

The chain employs TRBV3-1 and TRBJ2-5; D gene ambiguous. The CDR3 length is 12 residues. Germline V gene sequence: CDR1 LGHDT, CDR2 YNNKEL (reference sequence). Trimming cost V 7 bases and J 2 bases, with 8 bases left between them. CDR3 DNA: TGTGCCAGCATAGGGCGGCAAGAGACCCAGTACTTC. Protein product: CASIGRQETQYF.

In the case of this clonotype: One end of the junction varies from germline; a read error may be responsible. This chain links TRBV9 with TRBJ2-1, with D hard to call. The germline gives CDR1 SGDLS, CDR2 YYNGEE. The CDR3 spans 15 residues. The CDR3 is CASSQDRLSYSEQFF. Written as DNA, the CDR3 is TGTGCCAGCAGCCAAGACCGACTCTCCTACAGTGAGCAGTTCTTC.